The 16 T cell receptor beta chains given below trace back to one sample, sequenced in a study of T cells after posttransplantation cyclophosphamide. Sequenced by immunoSEQ multiplex PCR; TCRdb stores in-frame clones only, minus some. The table shows under 7,500 clones, with 95% to 98% occurring only once. What was sequenced was naive CD8+ T cells sorted from PBMCs. These receptors were collected from a woman in her 30s in good health and a related stem cell transplant donor.

The chain has TRBV2 and TRBJ1-1; 7 bases are a match to TRBD1. Germline CDR1 SNHLY, CDR2 FYNNEI. The CDR3 extends over 16 amino acids. Trimming cost V 1 base and J 0 bases; bases outside gene matches: 5. CDR3 DNA sequence: TGTGCCAGCAGTGAAGTAACAGGGGATATGAACACTGAAGCTTTCTTT. Residues: CASSEVTGDMNTEAFF. The full variable domain, with the rest looked up from reference TRBV2 and TRBJ1-1, is EPEVTQTPSHQVTQMGQEVILRCVPISNHLYFYWYRQILGQKVEFLVSFYNNEISEKSEIFDDQFSVERPDGSNFTLKIRSTKLEDSAMYFCASSEVTGDMNTEAFFGQGTRLTVV.

The chain carries TRBV27 and TRBJ1-2, with 7 bases aligning to TRBD1. CDR1 MNHEY and CDR2 SMNVEV come from the germline V gene (reference sequence). There are 16 residues in the CDR3. With 3 bases clipped from V and 6 bases from J, the junction kept 13 bases outside the gene matches. CDR3 bases: TGTGCCAGCAGTTTGTATCGAGAACAGGGGTCTGATGGCTACACCTTC. Translation: CASSLYREQGSDGYTF.

The chain couples TRBV12-2 to TRBJ1-5. TRBV12-2 is recorded as a pseudogene. The CDR3 length is 19 residues. Here the CDR3 DNA reads TGTGCAAGTCGCTCCCCCCCCGTCGTCGAGGTGAGGCTCGATCAGCCCCAGCATTTT. Protein product: CASRSPPVVEVRLDQPQHF.

The rearrangement joins TRBV7-8 to TRBJ2-7, with 8 bases lining up with TRBD2. The V segment lost 1 base and the J segment 2 bases; nucleotides outside the gene matches: 1. The CDR3 is 14 amino acids. Germline CDR1 SGHVS, CDR2 FQNEAQ. The CDR3 here is CASSLVSGTYEQYF. CDR3 nucleotide sequence: TGTGCCAGCAGCTTAGTTAGCGGGACCTACGAGCAGTACTTC. Filled out from reference TRBV7-8 and TRBJ2-7, the complete variable domain reads GAGVSQSPRYKVAKRGQDVALRCDPISGHVSLFWYQQALGQGPEFLTYFQNEAQLDKSGLPSDRFFAERPEGSVSTLKIQRTQQEDSAVYLCASSLVSGTYEQYFGPGTRLTVT.

The chain links TRBV30 to TRBJ2-1; D is possibly TRBD2 (6 bases). V was cut by 3 bases and J by 4 bases, with 16 bases left in between. The germline gives CDR1 GTSNPN, CDR2 SVGIG (reference sequence). The CDR3 is 15 amino acids. The CDR3 nucleotides are TGTGCCTGGAGCCCCGGGGGTGGCGGATACAATGAGCAGTTCTTC. It is translated as CAWSPGGGGYNEQFF. Together with reference TRBV30 and TRBJ2-1, the CDR3 gives the full variable domain: SQTIHQWPATLVQPVGSPLSLECTVEGTSNPNLYWYRQAAGRGLQLLFYSVGIGQISSEVPQNLSASRPQDRQFILSSKKLLLSDSGFYLCAWSPGGGGYNEQFFGPGTRLTVL.

This clone was observed once. V is TRBV18 and J is TRBJ2-4; TRBD1 aligns across 7 bases. The germline CDR1 and CDR2 sequences are KGHSH and LQKENI. Germline trimming cut 1 base from V and 8 bases from J; bases unmatched to any gene: 8. This CDR3 comprises 15 residues. CDR3 in amino acids: CASSPQGDREHIQYF. CDR3 coding DNA: TGTGCCAGCTCACCACAGGGTGACAGGGAGCACATTCAGTACTTC.

The chain is built from TRBV30 and TRBJ1-1; D not certain. The CDR3 consists of 16 residues. Germline assignment: CDR1 GTSNPN and CDR2 SVGIG (reference sequence). Trimming took off 4 bases at V and 0 bases at J, with 18 bases between the two ends. This chain's CDR3 is CAWTPDSRPMNTEAFF. The DNA of the CDR3 is TGTGCCTGGACCCCGGACTCTCGACCTATGAACACTGAAGCTTTCTTT.

The chain is built from TRBV27 and TRBJ2-2, with 7 bases that match TRBD2. The V gene end was trimmed by 3 bases and the J gene end by 5 bases; junction bases not matched to a gene: 0. The CDR3 runs to 13 residues. Germline loops: CDR1 MNHEY, CDR2 SMNVEV (reference sequence). The CDR3 reads CASSFGGTGELFF. The CDR3 nucleotides read TGTGCCAGCAGTTTCGGGGGGACCGGGGAGCTGTTTTTT.

The chain employs TRBV5-1 and TRBJ2-1; TRBD2 matches at 7 bases. Germline CDR1 is SGHRS and CDR2 is YFSETQ. V shed 2 bases and J 8 bases; nucleotides not matched to a gene: 19. The CDR3 is 18 residues long. The CDR3 sequence: CASSFHGGGEGIGDEQFF. The CDR3 bases are TGCGCCAGCAGCTTCCACGGGGGAGGGGAGGGAATTGGGGATGAGCAGTTCTTC.

J is TRBJ1-1 and V is TRBV2, with 10 bases lining up with TRBD1. Germline V gene lookup returns CDR1 SNHLY and CDR2 FYNNEI. With 4 bases clipped from V and 4 bases from J, the junction kept 3 bases outside the gene matches. This CDR3 region has 14 residues. As DNA, the CDR3 is TGTGCCAGCAGTGGGGGACAGGGGAGCACTGAAGCTTTCTTT. Translated, it gives CASSGGQGSTEAFF.

The chain combines TRBV28 with TRBJ1-6, with D unresolved. CDR1 MDHEN and CDR2 SYDVKM come from the germline V gene. The ends were cut back, 4 bases at V and 10 bases at J, with 11 bases in the middle. The CDR3 has 13 amino acids. CDR3 in DNA: TGTGCCAGCAGTTGGCCGGGTGGATCACCCCTCCACTTT. Protein sequence: CASSWPGGSPLHF.

The chain recombines TRBV9 with TRBJ2-7; 11 nucleotides align to TRBD1. CDR1 is SGDLS, CDR2 YYNGEE, per germline. V lost 5 bases, J lost 5 bases, and 6 bases stayed unmatched. This CDR3 has 14 amino acids. The CDR3 nucleotides read TGTGCCAGCAGTGGGGACAGGGGGTCCGACGAGCAGTACTTC. Translation: CASSGDRGSDEQYF.

This chain uses TRBV5-6 with TRBJ1-1, with 7 nucleotides matching TRBD1. The V segment lost 1 base and the J segment 7 bases; nucleotides outside the gene matches: 4. The CDR3 consists of 13 residues. CDR1 is SGHDT, CDR2 YYEEEE, per germline. The CDR3 is CASSLWGDSEAFF. CDR3 in DNA: TGTGCCAGCAGCTTGTGGGGGGACAGTGAAGCTTTCTTT.

CDR3 amino acids: CASSSPGGNQPQHF. CDR3 DNA: TGTGCCAGCAGTTCTCCGGGAGGCAATCAGCCCCAGCATTTT. The chain employs TRBV27 and TRBJ1-5; D remains unclear. The CDR3 extends over 14 amino acids. The V gene lost 4 bases and the J gene lost 2 bases, with 9 bases spanning the gap. Germline V gives CDR1 MNHEY, CDR2 SMNVEV (reference sequence).

This chain connects TRBV28 to TRBJ1-5; 7 bases agree with TRBD1. The CDR3 extends over 14 amino acids. Trimming removed 6 bases from V and 7 bases from J; junction bases left unmatched: 9. The V gene's germline CDR1 is MDHEN and CDR2 SYDVKM. The chain's CDR3 is CASSGNRGRQPQHF. The CDR3 nucleotides are TGTGCCAGCAGCGGGAACAGGGGAAGACAGCCCCAGCATTTT.

With regard to this clone: This sample includes further DNA sequences coding for the same CDR3. The V gene is TRBV4-3, the J gene TRBJ1-4; D gene ambiguous. The CDR3 loop spans 16 amino acids. Germline assignment: CDR1 LGHNA and CDR2 YSLEER. The V end was cut by 0 bases, the J end by 3 bases, with 11 bases between. CDR3 residues: CASSQEAYGANEKLFF. For the CDR3, the DNA is TGCGCCAGCAGCCAAGAGGCCTACGGGGCTAATGAAAAACTGTTTTTT.